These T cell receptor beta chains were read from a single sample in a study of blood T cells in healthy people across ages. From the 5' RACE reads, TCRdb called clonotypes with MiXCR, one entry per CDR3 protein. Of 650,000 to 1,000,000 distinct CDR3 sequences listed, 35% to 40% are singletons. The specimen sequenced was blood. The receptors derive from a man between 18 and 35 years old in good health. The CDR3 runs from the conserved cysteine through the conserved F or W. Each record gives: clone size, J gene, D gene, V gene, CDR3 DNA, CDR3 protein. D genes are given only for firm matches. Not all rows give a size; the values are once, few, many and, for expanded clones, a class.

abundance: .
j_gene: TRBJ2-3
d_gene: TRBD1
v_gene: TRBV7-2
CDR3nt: TGTGTCAGCAGCCCCTCGACAGGGAAGAGGGATACGCAGTATTTT
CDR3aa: CVSSPSTGKRDTQYF

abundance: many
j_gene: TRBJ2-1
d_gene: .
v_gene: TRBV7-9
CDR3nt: TGTGCCAGCAGCTTATCATCCGGGTACAATGAGCAGTTCTTC
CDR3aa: CASSLSSGYNEQFF

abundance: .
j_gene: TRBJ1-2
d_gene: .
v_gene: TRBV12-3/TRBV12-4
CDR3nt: TGTGCCAGCAGCATCGCGGGACTTATCCATGGCTACACCTTC
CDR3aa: CASSIAGLIHGYTF

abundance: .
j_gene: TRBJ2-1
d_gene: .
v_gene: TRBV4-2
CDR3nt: TGTGCCAGCAGCCAAGATTTACGGACCTCACACACCACCCAGTTCTTC
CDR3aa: CASSQDLRTSHTTQFF

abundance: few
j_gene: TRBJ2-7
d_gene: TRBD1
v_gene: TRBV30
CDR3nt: TGTGCCTGGGGGACAGGGTCCCCGTACGAGCAGTACTTC
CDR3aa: CAWGTGSPYEQYF

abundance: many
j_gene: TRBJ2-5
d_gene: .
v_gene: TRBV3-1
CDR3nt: TGTGCCAGCAGCCAAGCGGGTGAGAGGGAGACCCAGTACTTC
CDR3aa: CASSQAGERETQYF

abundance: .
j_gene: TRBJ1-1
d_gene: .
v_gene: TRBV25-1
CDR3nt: TGTGCCAGCAGTGACGTGAACACTGAAGCTTTCTTT
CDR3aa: CASSDVNTEAFF

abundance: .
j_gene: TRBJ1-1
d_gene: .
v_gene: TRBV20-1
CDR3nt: TGCAGTGCTAGGTGGGGCAATATCTGGTCCATGAACACTGAAGCTTTCTTT
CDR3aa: CSARWGNIWSMNTEAFF

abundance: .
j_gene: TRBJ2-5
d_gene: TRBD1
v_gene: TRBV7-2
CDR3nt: TGTGCCAGCAGCTCTCGACACAGGGGGAGAGGAGAGACCCAGTACTTC
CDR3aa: CASSSRHRGRGETQYF

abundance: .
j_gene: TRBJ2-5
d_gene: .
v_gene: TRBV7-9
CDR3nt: TGTGCCAGCAGCTTAGCTCCCGGACCAGAAGAGACCCAGTACTTC
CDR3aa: CASSLAPGPEETQYF

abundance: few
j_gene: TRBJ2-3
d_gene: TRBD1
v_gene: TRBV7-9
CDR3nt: TGTGCCAGCACCCCGGGACAGGGTCGCCGCACAGATACGCAGTATTTT
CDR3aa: CASTPGQGRRTDTQYF

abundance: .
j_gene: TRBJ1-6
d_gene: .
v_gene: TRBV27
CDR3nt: TGTGCCAGCAGTTTCATGGGGGCCACTAATTCACCCCTCCACTTT
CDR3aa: CASSFMGATNSPLHF

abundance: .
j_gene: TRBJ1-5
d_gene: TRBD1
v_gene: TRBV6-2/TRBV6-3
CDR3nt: TGTGCCGGCAGTTACCGACTACAGGGGCCTAATCAGCCCCAGCATTTT
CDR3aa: CAGSYRLQGPNQPQHF

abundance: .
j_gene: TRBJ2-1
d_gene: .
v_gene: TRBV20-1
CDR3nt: TGCAGTGCTACCAAAGGTGGTGAGCAGTTCTTC
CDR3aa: CSATKGGEQFF

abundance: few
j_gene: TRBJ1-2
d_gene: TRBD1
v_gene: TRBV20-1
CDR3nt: TGCAGTGCTGTAGACAGGGGACAGAACTATGGCTACACCTTC
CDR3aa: CSAVDRGQNYGYTF

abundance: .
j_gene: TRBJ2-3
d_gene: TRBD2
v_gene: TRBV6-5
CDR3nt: TGTGCCAGCAGTCGCGGGGGGCGGGATACGCAGTATTTT
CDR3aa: CASSRGGRDTQYF

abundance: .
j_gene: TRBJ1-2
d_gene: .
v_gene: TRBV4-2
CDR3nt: TGTGCCAGCAGCCAAGAGATGGGACATACTGGCTACACCTTC
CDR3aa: CASSQEMGHTGYTF

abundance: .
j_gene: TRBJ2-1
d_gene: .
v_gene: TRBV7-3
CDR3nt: TGTGCCAGCAGCCCTCCATCGGGGGTCTACAATGAGCAGTTCTTC
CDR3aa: CASSPPSGVYNEQFF

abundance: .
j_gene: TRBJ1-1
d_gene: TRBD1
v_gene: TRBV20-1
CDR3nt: TGCAGTGCCTTCGTACAGGGGGCGGGTACTGAAGCTTTCTTT
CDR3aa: CSAFVQGAGTEAFF

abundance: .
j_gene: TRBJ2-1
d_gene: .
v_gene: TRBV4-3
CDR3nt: TGCGCCAGCAGCCAAGAACAAAATTTCGCGGATGAGCAGTTCTTC
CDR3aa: CASSQEQNFADEQFF

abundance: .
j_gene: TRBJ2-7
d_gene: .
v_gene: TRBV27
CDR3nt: TGTGCCAGCAGTTTAGGGCCACCCTACGAGCAGTACTTC
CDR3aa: CASSLGPPYEQYF

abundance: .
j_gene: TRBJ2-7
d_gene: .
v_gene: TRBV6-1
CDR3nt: TGTGCCATCAGACAGGTCCACGAGCAGTACTTC
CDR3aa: CAIRQVHEQYF

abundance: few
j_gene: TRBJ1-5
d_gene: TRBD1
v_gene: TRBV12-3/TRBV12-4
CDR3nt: TGTGCCAGCAGCCCGCTAGGGACAGGGAACAATCAGCCCCAGCATTTT
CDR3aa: CASSPLGTGNNQPQHF

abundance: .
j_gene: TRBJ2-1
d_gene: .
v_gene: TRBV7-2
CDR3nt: TGTGCCAGCAGCGGAATGGGGACAATTGAGCAGTTCTTC
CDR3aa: CASSGMGTIEQFF

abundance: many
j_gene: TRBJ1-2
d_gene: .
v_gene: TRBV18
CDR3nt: TGTGCCAGCTCACCACCGGGGCCTAACTATGGCTACACCTTC
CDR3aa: CASSPPGPNYGYTF